This TCR beta chain came from a study of long-term antiretroviral therapy in people with HIV (dated 2022 in TCRdb). Regarding the research as a whole: The earliest samples were collected about a decade before the 2015 WHO recommendation for immediate ART, when ART was typically delayed until CD4 counts fell. A retrospective serial study tested whether changes in peripheral blood TRB repertoire composition and diversity were associated with ART initiation and durable HIV suppression. A total of around 190 cryopreserved PBMC samples came from 30 or so adults with confirmed HIV infection and were collected serially over a mean of approximately six years (range 1-12). No cross-contamination during QIAcube processing turned up in test extractions that ran a monoclonal T-cell line alongside around 32 polyclonal samples. Of the 25 to 30 participants with HIV, eleven were female. Broader findings and caveats from the paper: Because cell numbers in pre-ART samples were limited, unsorted PBMC were profiled instead of sorted CD4+ and CD8+ T cells. Expanded TRB clones identified before ART initiation dominated the repertoire at all time points, although this dominance fluctuated and declined in many PLHIV after ART. Inferences about post-ART repertoire changes were limited because no data were available on ART adherence, viral resistance or therapy changes. Starting ART was linked to a significant rise in TRB diversity, yet even with long-term ART the diversity remained significantly lower than in transplant donor controls. Samples dated from about 2004 to 2017, and the ART regimens used may be less effective than current ones. Because PBMC availability was limited, only the TCR beta chain was sequenced, with no alpha chain pairing. Narrower CDR3 length ranges were observed in HIV repertoires than in controls, and an antigen-experienced repertoire with only a slight naive shift after ART was suggested by the network structure.

From the germline V gene, CDR1 is SGHRS and CDR2 is YFSETQ. Compared with germline, V lacks 2 bases and J lacks 2 bases; bases without a gene match: 6. The CDR3 starts with the cysteine, ends with the phenylalanine, and has 16 residues. Solely the CDR3 DNA is kept, with 48 bases framed from the first base. To be included, a participant needed at least one PBMC sample from before ART initiation plus at least two post-ART samples. All participants with HIV were treated in the United States of America. Cryopreserved samples of about 1-11 million PBMC were thawed and washed before DNA extraction. At the time of the earliest PBMC sample for each participant with HIV, ages ranged from roughly 20 to 54 years. Each participant contributed PBMC samples from 1-4 timepoints before ART initiation and 2-8 timepoints after ART initiation, with a median of 7 samples. Serial HIV viral load, CD4+ T-cell count, ART history and demographic data were obtained for every participant. Genomic DNA was extracted from unsorted PBMC with a Qiagen kit on a QIAcube, with processing performed in batches of 12 samples.

The immunoSEQ hsTCRB v3.0 assay was used at survey level resolution to sequence the TRB variable region. TRB sequencing targeted a depth of about 40,000-50,000 T-cell genomes per sample. An Illumina MiSeq with a v3 150-cycle kit was used to sequence the pooled TRB libraries. For the original study's pipeline: Repertoire analysis was performed in R inside a reproducible Nextflow workflow that covered QC, data transformation and analysis. LymphoSeq2, an R package for exploring AIRR-Seq data, was used to implement custom analyses. A handful of samples that produced fewer than 5000 total TRB sequences were removed, so 150 to 200 HIV repertoires were analyzed. Among the 180 to 200 HIV repertoires that were kept, around 60 were collected before ART initiation and more than 120 were collected after ART initiation. Repertoires were downsampled to 5000 TRB nucleotide sequences, with summary statistics averaged over 100 downsampling iterations. Only TRB sequences with CDR3 regions of at least seven amino acids were retained for analysis. Diversity was assessed using a clonality score derived from Shannon entropy and using the Gini coefficient. Repertoire networks linked the top 5000 CDR3 amino acid sequences whenever two sequences differed by an edit distance of one. For TRB CDR3 amino acid sequences, antigen specificity groups and MHC restriction were predicted with GLIPH2. To flag known associations with CMV, EBV, HIV or tissue antigens, CDR3 amino acid sequences were compared against VDJdb and McPAS-TCR. Pre-ART, post-ART and control groups were compared with Wilcoxon signed-rank tests and Holm-Bonferroni correction. Held by TCRdb, this immuneACCESS table contains in-frame sequences only and omits some clones. Under half of the omission traces to an unresolved V gene where checked; the cause of the rest is unknown. The DNA gave D and trimming, while V, J and clone size come from that table. For this sample there are 40,000 or so clones; around 86% appear just once. 6.2% of the sample goes to the ten largest clones.

Comments on this clone: This receptor's antigen is unknown. No base-level quality is on record; no much larger clone is a single base apart.

This TCR came from a man younger than 35 with HIV. The sequencing here drew on unsorted PBMCs, taken 1 year after starting antiretroviral therapy. The chain uses TRBV5-1 and TRBJ2-1, and 8 bases in between align with TRBD2. The sequenced DNA: TGCGCCAGCAGCTTATTTAGCGGGACCACCTACAATGAGCAGTTCTTC. Its translation is CASSLFSGTTYNEQFF. With all but the CDR3 taken from the reference TRBV5-1 and TRBJ2-1 genes, the full variable domain is: KAGVTQTPRYLIKTRGQQVTLSCSPISGHRSVSWYQQTPGQGLQFLFEYFSETQRNKGNFPGRFSGRQFSNSRSEMNVSTLELGDSALYLCASSLFSGTTYNEQFFGPGTRLTVL.